Sequencing of this TCR beta chain was carried out in a study of blood T cell repertoires in COVID-19. Looking at the study overall: T cells, B-cell-depleted T cells, or PBMCs provided the cDNA or gDNA that served as material.

This clone was counted a single time. Authors' methods: Amplification of reference gene primers was used by the study to estimate nucleated cell counts. Some clones are missing from TCRdb's copy, which holds only in-frame ones; the method was immunoSEQ multiplex PCR. V and J calls and clone size follow that table, whereas D and trimming were derived from the DNA. The repertoire holds 140,000 or so clones, around nine tenths seen once, with around 1.5% in the top ten. Trimming shortened V by 5 bases and J by 3 bases, and 16 bases separated the two germline ends. The CDR3 has 15 amino acids. Germline values: CDR1 MNHEY, CDR2 SVGEGT.

Sequenced material: peripheral blood. The chain joins TRBV6-2 or TRBV6-3 to TRBJ1-2; tentatively, D is TRBD1 (5 bases). The sequence came from a human donor in a cohort sampled during active COVID-19. CDR3 bases: TGTGCCAGCAGTACCCCCCAGGAGGGGTACTATGGCTACACCTTC. Translation: CASSTPQEGYYGYTF.